The rows below give T cell receptor beta chains drawn from one sample of a study of blood T cell repertoires in COVID-19. The data were produced by immunoSEQ multiplex PCR, yet TCRdb's version contains in-frame clones alone and is incomplete. The sample carries some 22,000 clones, 65% to 90% recorded once. The material sequenced was peripheral blood. The receptor source for this set is a man in his 70s with acute or convalescent COVID-19. Both conserved end residues are part of each CDR3. Each record gives: D gene, J gene, clone size, V gene, CDR3 protein, CDR3 DNA. D genes are given only for firm matches. Only part of the rows carry a size: once, few, many, or a class if the clone is expanded.

>.|TRBJ2-7|.|TRBV3-1/TRBV3-2
CASSHAGYEQYF
TGTGCCAGCAGCCATGCGGGTTACGAGCAGTACTTC
>.|TRBJ2-7|.|TRBV6-2/TRBV6-3
CASSYVPTYEQYF
TGTGCCAGCAGTTACGTTCCAACCTACGAGCAGTACTTC
>.|TRBJ2-5|.|TRBV29-1
CSVVVRRSIQETQYF
TGCAGCGTTGTGGTCCGGCGGTCGATTCAAGAGACCCAGTACTTC
>.|TRBJ1-2|.|TRBV29-1
CSVGDNNYGYTF
TGCAGCGTTGGGGACAATAACTATGGCTACACCTTC
>.|TRBJ1-4|.|TRBV28
CASTGTNEKLFF
TGTGCCAGCACCGGAACTAATGAAAAACTGTTTTTT
>.|TRBJ2-7|.|TRBV7-9
CASSLTGSTYEQYF
TGTGCCAGCAGCTTAACGGGGTCAACCTACGAGCAGTACTTC
>TRBD2|TRBJ2-5|once|TRBV5-1
CASSGARGGETQYF
TGCGCCAGCAGCGGGGCTCGGGGGGGCGAGACCCAGTACTTC
>.|TRBJ2-6|.|TRBV2
CASTRESSGANVLTF
TGTGCCAGCACTAGAGAGAGCTCTGGGGCCAACGTCCTGACTTTC
>.|TRBJ2-1|few|TRBV7-9
CASIQLQGHNEQFF
TGTGCCAGCATCCAACTCCAGGGGCACAATGAGCAGTTCTTC
>.|TRBJ1-5|few|TRBV23-1
CASSHRRGIESNQPQHF
TGCGCCAGCAGTCACCGTAGGGGCATAGAAAGCAATCAGCCCCAGCATTTT
>TRBD1|TRBJ1-1|.|TRBV18
CASSLGQGLNTEAFF
TGTGCCAGCTCCCTGGGACAGGGGTTGAACACTGAAGCTTTCTTT
>TRBD1|TRBJ1-1|few|TRBV5-1
CASSLGTGNTEAFF
TGCGCCAGCAGCTTAGGGACAGGGAACACTGAAGCTTTCTTT
>.|TRBJ1-2|.|TRBV28
CASSLIQAYGYTF
TGTGCCAGCAGTTTAATCCAGGCCTATGGCTACACCTTC
>.|TRBJ1-1|.|TRBV9
CASSVTGQNTEAFF
TGTGCCAGCAGCGTAACAGGGCAGAACACTGAAGCTTTCTTT
>.|TRBJ1-1|.|TRBV30
CAWSKGSMGAGTEAFF
TGTGCCTGGAGCAAAGGGAGTATGGGGGCAGGAACTGAAGCTTTCTTT
>TRBD2|TRBJ2-2|.|TRBV3-1/TRBV3-2
CASSQDFRGSGELFF
TGTGCCAGCAGCCAAGATTTTCGCGGGAGCGGGGAGCTGTTTTTT
>TRBD1|TRBJ1-4|.|TRBV7-9
CASSLTGGLNEKLFF
TGTGCCAGCAGCTTGACAGGGGGTCTAAATGAAAAACTGTTTTTT
>TRBD1|TRBJ1-1|.|TRBV18
CASSPRQGADTEAFF
TGTGCCAGCTCACCGCGACAGGGGGCGGACACTGAAGCTTTCTTT
>.|TRBJ1-1|once|TRBV5-1
CASSLDGGGSTEAFF
TGCGCCAGCAGCTTGGATGGGGGCGGAAGCACTGAAGCTTTCTTT
>.|TRBJ1-1|once|TRBV19
CASRPGVYTEAFF
TGTGCCAGTAGACCAGGGGTCTACACTGAAGCTTTCTTT
>TRBD1|TRBJ1-5|.|TRBV29-1
CSVADREQPQHF
TGCAGCGTAGCCGACAGGGAACAGCCCCAGCATTTT
>.|TRBJ2-1|.|TRBV5-6
CASGAVGAVLGEQFF
TGTGCCAGTGGAGCTGTGGGGGCGGTCTTGGGTGAGCAGTTCTTC
>.|TRBJ1-2|.|TRBV6-2/TRBV6-3
CASSFYTGYTF
TGTGCCAGCAGCTTTTACACCGGCTACACCTTC
>TRBD1|TRBJ1-1|.|TRBV7-3
CASSINRGTEAFF
TGTGCCAGCAGCATTAACAGGGGCACTGAAGCTTTCTTT
>.|TRBJ1-2|.|TRBV4-1
CASSQDITVYGYTF
TGCGCCAGCAGCCAAGATATAACAGTTTATGGCTACACCTTC
>.|TRBJ2-7|.|TRBV4-2
CASSQGSGDNSYEQYF
TGTGCCAGCAGCCAAGGTAGCGGAGATAACTCCTACGAGCAGTACTTC
>TRBD1|TRBJ1-2|.|TRBV7-2
CASSPPSLQGSGGYTF
TGTGCCAGCAGCCCTCCAAGCCTACAGGGGTCGGGTGGCTACACCTTC
>TRBD2|TRBJ2-1|.|TRBV5-4
CASSLAGGGYGNEQFF
TGTGCCAGCAGCTTGGCCGGCGGGGGGTACGGCAATGAGCAGTTCTTC
>TRBD1|TRBJ1-1|few|TRBV5-8
CASSLRTGATEAFF
TGTGCCAGCAGCTTGAGGACAGGGGCCACTGAAGCTTTCTTT
>.|TRBJ2-1|.|TRBV6-2/TRBV6-3
CASSWLASAYNEQFF
TGTGCCAGCAGTTGGCTGGCTAGCGCCTACAATGAGCAGTTCTTC
>TRBD2|TRBJ2-1|.|TRBV3-1/TRBV3-2
CASSQLASGSLDEQFF
TGTGCCAGCAGCCAATTGGCTAGCGGGAGTCTCGATGAGCAGTTCTTC
>.|TRBJ1-5|.|TRBV29-1
CSVEEPRGQPQHF
TGCAGCGTTGAAGAGCCCAGGGGCCAGCCCCAGCATTTT
>.|TRBJ1-1|.|TRBV12-3/TRBV12-4
CASSQGTEAFF
TGTGCCAGCAGTCAGGGGACTGAAGCTTTCTTT
>TRBD1|TRBJ1-4|few|TRBV5-4
CASSGRTGGLEKLFF
TGTGCCAGCAGCGGTAGGACAGGGGGTCTTGAAAAACTGTTTTTT